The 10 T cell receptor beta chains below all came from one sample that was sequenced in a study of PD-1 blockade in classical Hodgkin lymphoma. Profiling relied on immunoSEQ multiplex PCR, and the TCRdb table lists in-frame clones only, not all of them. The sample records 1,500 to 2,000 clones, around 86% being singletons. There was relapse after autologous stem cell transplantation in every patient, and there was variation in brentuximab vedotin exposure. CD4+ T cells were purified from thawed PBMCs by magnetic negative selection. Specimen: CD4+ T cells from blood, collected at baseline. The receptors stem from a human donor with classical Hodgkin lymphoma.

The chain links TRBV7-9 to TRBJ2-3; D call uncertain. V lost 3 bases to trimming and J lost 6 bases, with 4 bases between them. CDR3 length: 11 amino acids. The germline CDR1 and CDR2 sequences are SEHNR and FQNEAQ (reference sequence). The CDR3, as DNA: TGTGCCAGCAGCTTGTGGGATACGCAGTATTTT. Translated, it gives CASSLWDTQYF.

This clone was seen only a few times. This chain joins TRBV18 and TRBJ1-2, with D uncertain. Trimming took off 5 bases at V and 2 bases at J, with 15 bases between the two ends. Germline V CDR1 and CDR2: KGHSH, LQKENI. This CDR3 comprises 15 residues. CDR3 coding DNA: TGTGCCAGCTCAAACATTGTAGGGATAAACTATGGCTACACCTTC. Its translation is CASSNIVGINYGYTF.

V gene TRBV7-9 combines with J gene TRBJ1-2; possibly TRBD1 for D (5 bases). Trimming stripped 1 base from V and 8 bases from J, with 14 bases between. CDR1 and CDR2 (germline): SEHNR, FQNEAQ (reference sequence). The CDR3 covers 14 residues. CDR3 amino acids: CASSLGGLPSGYTF. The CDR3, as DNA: TGTGCCAGCAGCTTAGGGGGCCTGCCTTCCGGCTACACCTTC.

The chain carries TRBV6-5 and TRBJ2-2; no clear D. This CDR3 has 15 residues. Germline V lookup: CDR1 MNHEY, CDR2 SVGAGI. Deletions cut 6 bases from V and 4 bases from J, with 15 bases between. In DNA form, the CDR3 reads TGTGCCAGCAGCCGAAAGCAAACCTTCACCGGGGAGCTGTTTTTT. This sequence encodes CASSRKQTFTGELFF.

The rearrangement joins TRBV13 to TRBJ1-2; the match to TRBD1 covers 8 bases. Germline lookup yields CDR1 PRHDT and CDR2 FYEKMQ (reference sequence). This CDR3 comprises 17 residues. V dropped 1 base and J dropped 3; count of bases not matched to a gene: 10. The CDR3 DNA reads TGTGCCAGCAGCTTAGTGGCGGGGACAGGTTCCTACTATGGCTACACCTTC. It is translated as CASSLVAGTGSYYGYTF.

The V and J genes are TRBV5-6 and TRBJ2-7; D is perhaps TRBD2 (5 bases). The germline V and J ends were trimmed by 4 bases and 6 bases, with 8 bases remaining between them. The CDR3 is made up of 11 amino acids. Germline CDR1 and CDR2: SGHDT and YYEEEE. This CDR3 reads CASSEGFEQYF. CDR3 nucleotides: TGTGCCAGCAGCGAGGGATTCGAGCAGTACTTC.

DNA for the CDR3: TGTGCCAGCAGCTTAATCCTAGGCAACACCGGGGAGCTGTTTTTT. Protein product: CASSLILGNTGELFF. The chain is built from TRBV7-2 and TRBJ2-2; the D is unclear. The CDR3 has 15 amino acids. The V gene lost 2 bases and the J gene lost 2 bases, with 9 bases spanning the gap. The germline V gene encodes CDR1 SGHTA and CDR2 FQGNSA.

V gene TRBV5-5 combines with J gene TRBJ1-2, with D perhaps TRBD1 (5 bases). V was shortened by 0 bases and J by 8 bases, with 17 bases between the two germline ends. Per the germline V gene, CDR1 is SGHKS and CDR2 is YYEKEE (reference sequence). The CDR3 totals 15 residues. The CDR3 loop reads CASSLDGQEIKGYTF. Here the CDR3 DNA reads TGTGCCAGCAGCTTGGACGGACAAGAAATTAAAGGCTACACCTTC.

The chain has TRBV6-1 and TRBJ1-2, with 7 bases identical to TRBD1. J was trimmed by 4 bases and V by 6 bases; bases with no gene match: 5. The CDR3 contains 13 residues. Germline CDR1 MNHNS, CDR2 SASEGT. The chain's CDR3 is CASSRTGIYGYTF. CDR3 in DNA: TGTGCCAGCAGCCGGACAGGAATCTATGGCTACACCTTC.

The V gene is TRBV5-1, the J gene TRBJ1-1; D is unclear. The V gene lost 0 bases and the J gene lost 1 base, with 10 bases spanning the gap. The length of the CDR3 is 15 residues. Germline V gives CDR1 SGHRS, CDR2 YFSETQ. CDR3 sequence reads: CASSLVQYSNTEAFF. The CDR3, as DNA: TGCGCCAGCAGCTTGGTTCAGTACTCGAACACTGAAGCTTTCTTT.